Following are 5 T cell receptor beta chains from one sample sequenced in a study of cytomegalovirus exposure and HLA in healthy donors. In the PCR, 60 Vbeta and 13 Jbeta primers were used. The protocol was immunoSEQ multiplex PCR, while the TCRdb copy is restricted to in-frame clones and leaves out a portion. This sample contains tens of thousands of clones. The sequencing input was PBMCs. The receptors originated from a man aged 50-60 years in good health and CMV-seropositive.

The chain employs TRBV7-9 and TRBJ1-5; 7 bases align to TRBD1. The germline V gene has CDR1 SEHNR and CDR2 FQNEAQ (reference sequence). This CDR3 is built from 15 residues. The junction had 5 bases not matched to a gene; V was cut back by 4 bases and J by 2 bases. The chain's CDR3 is CASSSSTGGNQPQHF. The CDR3 coding sequence is TGTGCCAGCAGCTCCTCAACAGGGGGCAATCAGCCCCAGCATTTT.

The chain is built from TRBV4-2 and TRBJ2-1, with 7 nucleotides matching TRBD2. The V segment lost 2 bases and the J segment 4 bases; nucleotides outside the gene matches: 8. CDR1 LGHNA and CDR2 YNFKEQ come from the germline V gene. This CDR3 has 16 amino acids. The CDR3, as DNA: TGTGCCAGCAGCCAACCAGCTAGCGGCCCATACAATGAGCAGTTCTTC. This translates into CASSQPASGPYNEQFF.

CDR3 nucleotides: TGTGCCTGGAGTGCACTCGCAGGCAATGAGCAGTTCTTC. The encoded protein is CAWSALAGNEQFF. This chain uses TRBV30 with TRBJ2-1, with no clear D. V was pared by 1 base and J by 6 bases, with 10 bases between. This CDR3 has 13 residues. Germline CDR1 is GTSNPN and CDR2 is SVGIG (reference sequence).

The chain recombines TRBV7-2 with TRBJ1-5, with unresolved D. CDR1 and CDR2 from the germline V gene are SGHTA and FQGNSA. V gave up 1 base and J gave up 6 bases, with 4 bases separating them. The CDR3 is 12 residues long. CDR3 sequence: CASSLDGQPQHF. The CDR3 region has the DNA TGTGCCAGCAGCTTAGACGGTCAGCCCCAGCATTTT.

The V call is TRBV7-9, the J call TRBJ1-4, with D uncertain. CDR1 and CDR2 from the germline V gene are SEHNR and FQNEAQ (reference sequence). Deletions cut 4 bases from V and 10 bases from J, with 10 bases between. The CDR3 has 12 residues. CDR3 sequence: CASSSGIGKLFF. CDR3 bases: TGTGCCAGCAGCTCCGGTATTGGAAAACTGTTTTTT.